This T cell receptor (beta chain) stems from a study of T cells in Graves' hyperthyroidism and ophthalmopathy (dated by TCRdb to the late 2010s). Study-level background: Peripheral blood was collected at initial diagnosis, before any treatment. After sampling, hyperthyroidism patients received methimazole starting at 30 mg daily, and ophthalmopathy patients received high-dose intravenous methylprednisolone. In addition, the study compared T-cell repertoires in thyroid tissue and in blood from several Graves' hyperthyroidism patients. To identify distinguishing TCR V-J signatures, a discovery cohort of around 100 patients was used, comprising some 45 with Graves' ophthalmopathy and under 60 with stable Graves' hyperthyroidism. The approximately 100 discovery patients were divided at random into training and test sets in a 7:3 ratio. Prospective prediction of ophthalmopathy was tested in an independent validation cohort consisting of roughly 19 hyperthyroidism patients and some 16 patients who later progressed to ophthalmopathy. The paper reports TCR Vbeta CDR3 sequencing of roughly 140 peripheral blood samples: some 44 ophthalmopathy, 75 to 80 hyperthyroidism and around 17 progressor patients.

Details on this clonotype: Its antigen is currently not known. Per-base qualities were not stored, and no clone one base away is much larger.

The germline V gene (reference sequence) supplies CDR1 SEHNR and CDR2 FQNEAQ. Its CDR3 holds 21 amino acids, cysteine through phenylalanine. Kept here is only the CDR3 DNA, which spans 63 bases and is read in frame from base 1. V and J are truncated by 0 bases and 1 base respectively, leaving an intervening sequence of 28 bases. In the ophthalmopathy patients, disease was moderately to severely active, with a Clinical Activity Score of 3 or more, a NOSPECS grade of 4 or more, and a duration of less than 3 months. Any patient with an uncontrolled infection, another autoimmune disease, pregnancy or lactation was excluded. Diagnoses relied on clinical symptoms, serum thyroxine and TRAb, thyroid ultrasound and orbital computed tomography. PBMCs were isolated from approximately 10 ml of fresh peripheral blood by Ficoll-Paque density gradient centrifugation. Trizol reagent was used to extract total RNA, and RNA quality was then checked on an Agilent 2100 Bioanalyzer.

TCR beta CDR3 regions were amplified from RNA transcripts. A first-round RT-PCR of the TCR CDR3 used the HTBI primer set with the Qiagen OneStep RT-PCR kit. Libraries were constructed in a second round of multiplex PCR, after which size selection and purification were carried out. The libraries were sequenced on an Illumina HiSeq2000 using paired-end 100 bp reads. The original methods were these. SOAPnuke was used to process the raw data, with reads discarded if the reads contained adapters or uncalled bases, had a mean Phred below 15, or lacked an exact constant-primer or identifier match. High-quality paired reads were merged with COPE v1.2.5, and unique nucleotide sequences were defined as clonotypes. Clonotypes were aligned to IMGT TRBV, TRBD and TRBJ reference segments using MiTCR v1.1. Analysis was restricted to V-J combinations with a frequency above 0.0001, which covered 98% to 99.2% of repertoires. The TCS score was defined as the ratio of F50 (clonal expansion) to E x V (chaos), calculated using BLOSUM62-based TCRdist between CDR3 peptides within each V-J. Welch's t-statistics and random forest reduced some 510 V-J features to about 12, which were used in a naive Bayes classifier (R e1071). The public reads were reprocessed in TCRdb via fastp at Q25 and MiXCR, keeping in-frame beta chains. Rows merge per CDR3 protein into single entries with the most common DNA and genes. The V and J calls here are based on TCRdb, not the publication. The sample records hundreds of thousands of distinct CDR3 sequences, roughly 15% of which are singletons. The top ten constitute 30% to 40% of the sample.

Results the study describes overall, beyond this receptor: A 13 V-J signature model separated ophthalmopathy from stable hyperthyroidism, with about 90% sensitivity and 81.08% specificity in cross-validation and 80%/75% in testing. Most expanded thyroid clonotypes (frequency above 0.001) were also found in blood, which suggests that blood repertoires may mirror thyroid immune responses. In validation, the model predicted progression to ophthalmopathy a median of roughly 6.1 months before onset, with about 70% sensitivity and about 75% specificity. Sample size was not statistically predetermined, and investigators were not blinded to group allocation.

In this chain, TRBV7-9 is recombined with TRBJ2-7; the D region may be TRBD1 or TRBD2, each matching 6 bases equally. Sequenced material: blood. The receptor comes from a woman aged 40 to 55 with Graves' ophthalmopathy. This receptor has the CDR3 CASSLAFGSSPGGGTSYEQYF. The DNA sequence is TGTGCCAGCAGCTTAGCATTTGGGTCTTCCCCCGGGGGCGGTACTTCCTACGAGCAGTACTTC.